One sample yielded the 21 T cell receptor beta chains listed below, sequenced in a study of blood T cell repertoires in COVID-19. Here immunoSEQ multiplex PCR was the method, and the copy in TCRdb shows in-frame clones only, minus some. The sample lists 200,000 to 250,000 clones; less than 85% were seen once. The specimen was peripheral blood. The receptors stem from a woman of 80 years or more with acute or convalescent COVID-19.

This rearrangement joins TRBV19 to TRBJ1-2; 8 bases map to TRBD1. Germline assignment: CDR1 LNHDA and CDR2 SQIVND (reference sequence). With V trimmed by 6 bases and J by 3 bases, 12 bases remained unmatched. The CDR3 loop spans 16 amino acids. The CDR3 DNA reads TGTGCCAGTAGCAAAGGGGTGCAGGGGGCACACTATGGCTACACCTTC. Its translation is CASSKGVQGAHYGYTF.

The chain joins TRBV7-8 to TRBJ1-2, with D unclear. CDR1 is SGHVS and CDR2 is FQNEAQ in the germline V gene. This CDR3 spans 15 amino acids. Trimming pared 3 bases from V and 0 bases from J, leaving 11 bases between. The CDR3 sequence is CASSFDGASNYGYTF. The CDR3 DNA follows: TGTGCCAGCAGCTTTGATGGAGCTTCTAACTATGGCTACACCTTC.

V gene TRBV11-2 combines with J gene TRBJ1-2; no clear D. This CDR3 comprises 12 residues. CDR1 and CDR2 from the germline V gene are SGHAT and FQNNGV. Trimming removed 4 bases from V and 4 bases from J, with 7 bases in between. The CDR3 loop is CASSSEGYGYTF. The CDR3 DNA sequence: TGTGCCAGCAGCTCCGAGGGCTATGGCTACACCTTC.

The V gene is TRBV9, the J gene TRBJ2-7; TRBD1 aligns across 8 bases. The CDR3 is made up of 16 amino acids. The germline CDR1 and CDR2 sequences are SGDLS and YYNGEE. With 4 bases clipped from V and 6 bases from J, the junction kept 15 bases outside the gene matches. For the CDR3, the DNA is TGTGCCAGCAGCCCATTAATCCGGGACAGGAGGCTCGAGCAGTACTTC. Protein product: CASSPLIRDRRLEQYF.

This clone has more than one count but fewer than ten. The genes are TRBV3-1 (or the pseudogene TRBV3-2) and TRBJ1-4, with 7 nucleotides matching TRBD1. Unmatched junction bases numbered 6, after V lost 4 bases and J lost 7 bases. The CDR3 totals 14 residues. Germline CDR1 and CDR2: LGHDT and YNNKEL (reference sequence). CDR3 DNA sequence: TGTGCCAGCAGCCGGGGGACAGAACTTGAAAAACTGTTTTTT. Amino acid sequence: CASSRGTELEKLFF.

This rearrangement joins TRBV7-2 to TRBJ2-5; 7 nucleotides align to TRBD1. CDR3 length: 14 residues. The V gene end was trimmed by 5 bases and the J gene end by 1 base; junction bases not matched to a gene: 4. Germline loops: CDR1 SGHTA, CDR2 FQGNSA. The CDR3 spells CASSTGTVQETQYF. In nucleotides, the CDR3 is TGTGCCAGCAGCACCGGGACAGTCCAAGAGACCCAGTACTTC.

This clone came up a few times. The V call is TRBV29-1, the J call TRBJ1-1; a weak D match, TRBD1 (5 bases). Germline assignment: CDR1 SQVTM and CDR2 ANQGSEA. V lost 1 base and J lost 11, with 17 bases in between. This CDR3 has 13 residues. CDR3 nucleotides: TGCAGCGTTGAAGTGGGGGGAATGTTAACGGCTTTCTTT. The encoded protein is CSVEVGGMLTAFF.

J is TRBJ1-5 and V is TRBV28; 10 bases align to TRBD1. V shed 10 bases, J shed 7 bases, and the junction held 10 bases outside the gene matches. The germline CDR1 and CDR2 sequences are MDHEN and SYDVKM. CDR3 length: 14 residues. DNA of the CDR3: TGTGCCACTGAGACAGGGGGCGGAGGACAGCCCCAGCATTTT. Encoded protein: CATETGGGGQPQHF.

Worth noting for this clone: The same CDR3 is also encoded by other DNA sequences in this sample. The chain combines TRBV18 with TRBJ2-3; D is unresolved. The CDR3 has 13 amino acids. V dropped 3 bases and J dropped 3 bases, with 7 bases sitting between them. Per the germline V gene, CDR1 is KGHSH and CDR2 is LQKENI. The CDR3 loop is CASSPPSTDTQYF. DNA of the CDR3: TGTGCCAGCTCACCTCCTAGTACAGATACGCAGTATTTT.

The chain combines TRBV5-6 with TRBJ1-2; D is undetermined. V was cut by 2 bases and J by 8 bases, with 10 bases left in between. The CDR3 totals 12 residues. Germline lookup yields CDR1 SGHDT and CDR2 YYEEEE. The DNA of the CDR3 is TGTGCCAGCAGCTTAAGGGTAGCGGGCTACACCTTC. This encodes CASSLRVAGYTF.

This chain connects TRBV9 to TRBJ2-5; 7 nucleotides match TRBD1. This CDR3 contains 15 residues. Looked up from germline, CDR1 is SGDLS and CDR2 is YYNGEE. The trim removed 2 bases at V and 2 bases at J, leaving 6 bases unmatched. The CDR3 protein is CASSVGQEPQETQYF. In DNA form, the CDR3 reads TGTGCCAGCAGCGTCGGACAGGAACCTCAAGAGACCCAGTACTTC.

This clone was detected only a few times. This sequence joins TRBV3-1 (or the pseudogene TRBV3-2) and TRBJ2-3, with D hard to call. The length of the CDR3 is 15 residues. Between the trimmed V and J ends, which lost 2 bases and 2 bases, there was a span of 11 bases. Germline V gene sequence: CDR1 LGHDT, CDR2 YNNKEL (reference sequence). CDR3 residues: CASSQSSRYTDTQYF. CDR3 nucleotides: TGTGCCAGCAGCCAATCTAGTCGGTACACAGATACGCAGTATTTT.

This chain joins TRBV19 and TRBJ1-5; TRBD1 agrees at 7 bases. Germline V gene sequence: CDR1 LNHDA, CDR2 SQIVND (reference sequence). Losses at the gene ends were 5 bases for V and 0 bases for J; bases not matched to a gene: 1. The CDR3 covers 14 residues. The CDR3 DNA is TGTGCCAGTAGTGGGACAGTTAGCAATCAGCCCCAGCATTTT. As protein: CASSGTVSNQPQHF.

The J gene is TRBJ2-7, the V gene TRBV7-6; no definite D call. V lost 4 bases and J lost 0, with 13 bases in between. There are 15 residues in the CDR3. Germline V CDR1 and CDR2: SGHVS, FNYEAQ. CDR3 sequence: CASSSSPTGSYEQYF. The CDR3 region has the DNA TGTGCCAGCAGCTCAAGCCCCACGGGCTCCTACGAGCAGTACTTC.

This clone was observed once. The chain combines TRBV28 with TRBJ2-7, with 7 bases identical to TRBD1. After removal of 8 bases from V and 6 bases from J, the junction contained 7 bases not matched to a gene. The V gene's germline CDR1 is MDHEN and CDR2 SYDVKM. This CDR3 region has 12 residues. The CDR3 sequence: CASEGQLSEQYF. As DNA, the CDR3 is TGTGCCAGCGAGGGACAGTTATCCGAGCAGTACTTC. Using reference TRBV28 and TRBJ2-7 for the parts outside the CDR3, the full variable domain is DVKVTQSSRYLVKRTGEKVFLECVQDMDHENMFWYRQDPGLGLRLIYFSYDVKMKEKGDIPEGYSVSREKKERFSLILESASTNQTSMYLCASEGQLSEQYFGPGTRLTVT.

This clone was seen only a few times. The rearrangement links TRBV11-2 to TRBJ2-5; D gene unclear. The CDR3 loop spans 14 amino acids. Germline CDR1 and CDR2: SGHAT and FQNNGV. V lost 0 bases and J 4 bases, leaving 9 bases between the germline ends. In nucleotides, the CDR3 is TGTGCCAGCAGCTTAGATGGTAACAGAGAGACCCAGTACTTC. Its protein is CASSLDGNRETQYF.

The chain combines TRBV21-1 with TRBJ2-3; the D call in the table, TRBD2, was not verified against the DNA. TRBV21-1 is an annotated pseudogene. The CDR3 runs to 16 residues. CDR3: CASSNLSVGSTDTQYF. CDR3 bases: TGTGCCAGCAGCAATCTGAGTGTCGGTAGCACAGATACGCAGTATTTT.

The V and J genes are TRBV10-3 and TRBJ2-1; D possibly corresponds to TRBD2 (6 bases). CDR3 size: 15 residues. Germline V gene data show CDR1 as ENHRY and CDR2 as SYGVKD. Trimming stripped 3 bases from V and 4 bases from J, with 13 bases between. CDR3 coding DNA: TGTGCCATCAGTGATGGGTCCGGAGGGTACAATGAGCAGTTCTTC. This encodes CAISDGSGGYNEQFF.

The chain carries TRBV11-1 and TRBJ1-1; D unclear. V was cut by 1 base and J by 6 bases, with 12 bases left in between. Germline CDR1 reads SGHAT; CDR2 reads FQDESV (reference sequence). The CDR3 sequence is 14 residues long. CDR3 protein: CASSLERGTAEAFF. The DNA for the CDR3 is TGTGCCAGCAGCTTAGAACGGGGTACCGCTGAAGCTTTCTTT.

The rearrangement links TRBV19 to TRBJ2-2, with TRBD1 identical over 7 bases. The CDR3 covers 16 residues. The ends lost 3 bases at V and 7 bases at J; junction bases unmatched: 11. Germline CDR1 LNHDA, CDR2 SQIVND (reference sequence). CDR3 sequence: CASSIPPQGLGGELFF. Written as DNA, the CDR3 is TGTGCCAGTAGTATTCCCCCACAGGGGCTTGGCGGGGAGCTGTTTTTT.

The V and J genes are TRBV9 and TRBJ1-1, with TRBD1 matching over 7 bases. The CDR3 consists of 13 residues. CDR1 is SGDLS, CDR2 YYNGEE, per germline. The J segment lost 4 bases and the V segment lost 4 bases, leaving 4 bases of the junction unmatched. The CDR3: CASSTGTVTEAFF. The CDR3 DNA reads as TGTGCCAGCAGCACAGGGACAGTCACTGAAGCTTTCTTT.